This TCR beta chain was identified during a study of cytomegalovirus exposure and HLA in healthy donors. CDR1 is SGHNT and CDR2 is YYREEE in the germline V gene (reference sequence). Trimming pared 0 bases from V and 3 bases from J, leaving 18 bases between. The CDR3 is 17 amino acids. The PCR contained 60 Vbeta and 13 Jbeta primers. TCRdb's table, derived via immunoSEQ multiplex PCR, lists solely in-frame clones and lacks some. The sample has about 100,000 clones, 75% to 90% seen once; the top ten hold 3% to 4%. Source material: PBMCs. The gene calls are TRBV5-4 and TRBJ1-1; maybe TRBD1 (6 bases). The TCR comes from a young man in good health and CMV-seronegative. Here the CDR3 DNA reads TGTGCCAGCAGCTTGGGTACAGGGTTTGTTGACCACACTGAAGCTTTCTTT. Encoded protein: CASSLGTGFVDHTEAFF. Looking up the rest from reference TRBV5-4 and TRBJ1-1 gives the full variable domain: ETGVTQSPTHLIKTRGQQVTLRCSSQSGHNTVSWYQQALGQGPQFIFQYYREEENGRGNFPPRFSGLQFPNYSSELNVNALELDDSALYLCASSLGTGFVDHTEAFFGQGTRLTVV.